The 8 T cell receptor beta chains below all came from one sample that was sequenced in a study of CXCR3-negative and CXCR3-positive naive CD8 T cells. Study-wide points: TRB CDR3s were more hydrophobic in CXCR3-positive than in CXCR3-negative naive cells.

Libraries of TRB cDNA were made by 5' RACE and carried UMIs. For each CDR3 protein, TCRdb gives one entry from its re-call of the 5' RACE reads, without DNA. Its table lists about 94,000 distinct CDR3 sequences. The antigens for these receptors are not known. The sample comprised naive CXCR3+ CD8+ T cells from blood. The subset was: CD45RO-CCR7+CD27+CD95- naive CD8+ T cells expressing CXCR3 (TNR3+). These receptors came from a human donor in good health. Some clones in this sample may be carry-over from other donors' samples.

This chain connects TRBV29-1 to TRBJ2-3; TCRdb's D gene call, TRBD2, goes unchecked for lack of DNA. This CDR3 region has 15 residues. Germline CDR1 reads SQVTM; CDR2 reads ANQGSEA. The CDR3 region is CSVEGGGLHTDTQYF.

V gene TRBV11-2 combines with J gene TRBJ1-5. The germline V gene encodes CDR1 SGHAT and CDR2 FQNNGV. CDR3 length equals 13 residues. The CDR3 region is CASSAFEDQPQHF.

The chain uses TRBV30 and TRBJ1-2. This CDR3 is 14 amino acids long. Germline-derived CDR1 and CDR2 are GTSNPN and SVGIG (reference sequence). The CDR3 region is CAWSVSGGSYGYTF.

The CDR3 here is CASSLSRAGELFF. The chain couples TRBV28 to TRBJ2-2. The germline CDR1 and CDR2 sequences are MDHEN and SYDVKM. The CDR3 totals 13 residues.

The CDR3 spells CASVRGGNQPQHF. J is TRBJ1-5 and V is TRBV28; no DNA is available, so the TRBD1 call from TCRdb remains unchecked. Germline V gives CDR1 MDHEN, CDR2 SYDVKM. The CDR3 is 13 residues long.

This chain links TRBV4-1 with TRBJ2-1; TCRdb proposes TRBD1, but this gene call is untestable without DNA. This CDR3 is built from 16 residues. Germline V lookup: CDR1 MGHRA, CDR2 YSYEKL. The CDR3 reads CASSRPTGNVDNEQFF.

The chain combines TRBV5-1 with TRBJ2-1. The CDR3 length is 16 residues. The germline V gene has CDR1 SGHRS and CDR2 YFSETQ. The CDR3 protein is CASSRDQGGSYNEQFF.

The chain recombines TRBV28 with TRBJ2-7; TCRdb outputs TRBD2, but without DNA this stays unchecked. This CDR3 has 15 residues. Germline V lookup: CDR1 MDHEN, CDR2 SYDVKM. Here the CDR3 reads CASSLPSGRGYEQYF.